This entry is about one T cell receptor (beta chain). Its antigen is not identified. The data derive from a study of beta chain features in type 1 diabetes. Notes on the study in general: All four CD4+ subsets from Type 1 diabetes patients carried moderately but significantly shorter TCRB CDR3s. The similarity of naive, central memory and Treg TCRB repertoires appeared greater among patients than among healthy donors.

Germline loops: CDR1 SEHNR, CDR2 FQNEAQ (reference sequence). The J segment lost 5 bases and the V segment lost 1 base, leaving 6 bases of the junction unmatched. The CDR3 spans 15 residues. Isolated RNA was reverse transcribed in full, so expressed TCRB transcripts were sequenced. The method was immunoSEQ multiplex PCR; TCRdb's version includes in-frame clones alone and lacks a portion of them. Here the sample spans approximately 240,000 clones, more than 15% being singletons. The rearrangement links TRBV7-9 to TRBJ2-7, with 9 bases fitting TRBD1. The clonotype comes from a man between 25 and 39 years old with type 1 diabetes. The specimen was naive CD4+ T cells from blood. The CDR3 DNA reads TGTGCCAGCAGCTTAGTTGGACAGGGGTATAACGAGCAGTACTTC. Translating it yields CASSLVGQGYNEQYF. Looking up the rest from reference TRBV7-9 and TRBJ2-7 gives the full variable domain: DTGVSQNPRHKITKRGQNVTFRCDPISEHNRLYWYRQTLGQGPEFLTYFQNEAQLEKSRLLSDRFSAERPKGSFSTLEIQRTEQGDSAMYLCASSLVGQGYNEQYFGPGTRLTVT.